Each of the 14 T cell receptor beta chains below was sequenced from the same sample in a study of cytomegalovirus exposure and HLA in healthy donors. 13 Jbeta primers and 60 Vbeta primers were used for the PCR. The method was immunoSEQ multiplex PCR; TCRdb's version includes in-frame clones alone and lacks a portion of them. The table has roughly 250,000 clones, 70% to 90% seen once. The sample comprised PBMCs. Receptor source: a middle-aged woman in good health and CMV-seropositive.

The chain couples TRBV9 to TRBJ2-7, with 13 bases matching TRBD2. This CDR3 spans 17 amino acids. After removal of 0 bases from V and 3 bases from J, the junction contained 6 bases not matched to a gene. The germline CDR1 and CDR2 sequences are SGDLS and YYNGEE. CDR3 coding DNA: TGTGCCAGCAGCGTAGGGATACTAGCGGGAGGGAGCTACGAGCAGTACTTC. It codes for CASSVGILAGGSYEQYF. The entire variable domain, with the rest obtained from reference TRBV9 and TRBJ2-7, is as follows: DSGVTQTPKHLITATGQRVTLRCSPRSGDLSVYWYQQSLDQGLQFLIQYYNGEERAKGNILERFSAQQFPDLHSELNLSSLELGDSALYFCASSVGILAGGSYEQYFGPGTRLTVT.

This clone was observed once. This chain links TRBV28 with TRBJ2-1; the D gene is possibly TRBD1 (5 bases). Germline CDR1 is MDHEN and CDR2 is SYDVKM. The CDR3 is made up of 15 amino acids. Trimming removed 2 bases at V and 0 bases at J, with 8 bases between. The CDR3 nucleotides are TGTGCCAGCAGTTTAAGGGGTAGCTCCTACAATGAGCAGTTCTTC. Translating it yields CASSLRGSSYNEQFF.

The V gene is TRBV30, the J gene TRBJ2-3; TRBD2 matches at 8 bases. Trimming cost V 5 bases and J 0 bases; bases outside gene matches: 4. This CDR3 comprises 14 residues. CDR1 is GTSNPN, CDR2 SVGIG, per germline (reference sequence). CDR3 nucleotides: TGTGCCTGGGGTACTAGCGGAAGCACAGATACGCAGTATTTT. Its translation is CAWGTSGSTDTQYF. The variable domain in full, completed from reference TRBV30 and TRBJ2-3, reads SQTIHQWPATLVQPVGSPLSLECTVEGTSNPNLYWYRQAAGRGLQLLFYSVGIGQISSEVPQNLSASRPQDRQFILSSKKLLLSDSGFYLCAWGTSGSTDTQYFGPGTRLTVL.

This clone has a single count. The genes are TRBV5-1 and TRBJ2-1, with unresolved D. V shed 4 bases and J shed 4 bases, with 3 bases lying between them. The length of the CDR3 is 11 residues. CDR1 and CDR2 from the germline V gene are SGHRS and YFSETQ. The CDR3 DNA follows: TGCGCCAGCAGCCTATACAATGAGCAGTTCTTC. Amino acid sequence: CASSLYNEQFF. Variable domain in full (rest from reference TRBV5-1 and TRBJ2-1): KAGVTQTPRYLIKTRGQQVTLSCSPISGHRSVSWYQQTPGQGLQFLFEYFSETQRNKGNFPGRFSGRQFSNSRSEMNVSTLELGDSALYLCASSLYNEQFFGPGTRLTVL.

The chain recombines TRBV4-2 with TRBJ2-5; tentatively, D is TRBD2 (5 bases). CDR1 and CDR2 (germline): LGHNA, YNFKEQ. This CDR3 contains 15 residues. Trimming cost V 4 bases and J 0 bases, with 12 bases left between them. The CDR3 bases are TGTGCCAGCAGCCTGAGAGCGCGGGACCAAGAGACCCAGTACTTC. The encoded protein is CASSLRARDQETQYF.

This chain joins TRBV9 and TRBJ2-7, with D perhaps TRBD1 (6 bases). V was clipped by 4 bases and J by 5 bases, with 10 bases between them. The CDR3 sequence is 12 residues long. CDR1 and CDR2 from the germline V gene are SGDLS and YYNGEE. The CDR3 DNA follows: TGTGCCAGCAGCCAGGGGACGAACGAGCAGTACTTC. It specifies CASSQGTNEQYF. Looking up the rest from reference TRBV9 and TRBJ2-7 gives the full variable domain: DSGVTQTPKHLITATGQRVTLRCSPRSGDLSVYWYQQSLDQGLQFLIQYYNGEERAKGNILERFSAQQFPDLHSELNLSSLELGDSALYFCASSQGTNEQYFGPGTRLTVT.

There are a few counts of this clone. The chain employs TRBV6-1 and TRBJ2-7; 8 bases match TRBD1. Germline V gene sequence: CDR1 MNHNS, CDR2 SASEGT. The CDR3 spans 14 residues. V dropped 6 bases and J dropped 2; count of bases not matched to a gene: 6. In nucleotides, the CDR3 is TGTGCCAGCAGCCGACAGGGGAGTCCCTACGAGCAGTACTTC. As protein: CASSRQGSPYEQYF.

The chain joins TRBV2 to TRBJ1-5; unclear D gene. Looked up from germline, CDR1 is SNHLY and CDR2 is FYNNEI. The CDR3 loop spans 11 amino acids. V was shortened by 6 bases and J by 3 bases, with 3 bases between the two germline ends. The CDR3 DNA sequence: TGTGCCAGCAGCAACAATCAGCCCCAGCATTTT. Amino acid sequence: CASSNNQPQHF.

CDR3: CAWTRDRGLGSTDTQYF. CDR3 DNA: TGTGCCTGGACCCGGGACAGGGGCCTTGGAAGCACAGATACGCAGTATTTT. This sequence joins TRBV30 and TRBJ2-3; TRBD1 agrees at 10 bases. The V and J ends lost 4 bases and 0 bases, in that order; junction bases with no gene match: 10. CDR3 length: 17 residues. Germline loops: CDR1 GTSNPN, CDR2 SVGIG (reference sequence).

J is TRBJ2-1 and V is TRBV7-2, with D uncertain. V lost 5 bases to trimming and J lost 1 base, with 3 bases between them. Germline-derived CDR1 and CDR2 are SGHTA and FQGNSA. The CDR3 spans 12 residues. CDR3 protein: CASSLSYNEQFF. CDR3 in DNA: TGTGCCAGCAGCCTATCCTACAATGAGCAGTTCTTC.

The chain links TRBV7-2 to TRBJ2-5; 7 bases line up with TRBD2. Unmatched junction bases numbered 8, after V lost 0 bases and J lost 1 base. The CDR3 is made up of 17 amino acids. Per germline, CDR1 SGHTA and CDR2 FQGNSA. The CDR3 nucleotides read TGTGCCAGCAGCTTAGCAACGGGAGGAATAGGCCAAGAGACCCAGTACTTC. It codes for CASSLATGGIGQETQYF.

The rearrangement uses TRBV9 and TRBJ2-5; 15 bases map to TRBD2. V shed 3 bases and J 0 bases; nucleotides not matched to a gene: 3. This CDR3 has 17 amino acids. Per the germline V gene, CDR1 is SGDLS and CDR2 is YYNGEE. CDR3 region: CASSGTSGRGYQETQYF. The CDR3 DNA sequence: TGTGCCAGCAGCGGGACTAGCGGGAGGGGGTACCAAGAGACCCAGTACTTC.

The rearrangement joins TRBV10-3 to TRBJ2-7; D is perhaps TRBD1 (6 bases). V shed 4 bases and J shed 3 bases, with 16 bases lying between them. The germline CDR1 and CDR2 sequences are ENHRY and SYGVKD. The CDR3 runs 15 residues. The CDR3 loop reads CAISGGAGVLYEQYF. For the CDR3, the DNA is TGTGCCATCAGTGGGGGTGCAGGGGTCCTCTACGAGCAGTACTTC.

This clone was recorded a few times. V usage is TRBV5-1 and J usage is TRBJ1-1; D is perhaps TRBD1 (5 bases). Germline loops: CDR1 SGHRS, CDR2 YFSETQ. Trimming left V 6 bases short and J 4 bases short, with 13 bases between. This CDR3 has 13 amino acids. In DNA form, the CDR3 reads TGCGCCAGCAAAGAGGACATGCTCACTGAAGCTTTCTTT. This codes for CASKEDMLTEAFF.